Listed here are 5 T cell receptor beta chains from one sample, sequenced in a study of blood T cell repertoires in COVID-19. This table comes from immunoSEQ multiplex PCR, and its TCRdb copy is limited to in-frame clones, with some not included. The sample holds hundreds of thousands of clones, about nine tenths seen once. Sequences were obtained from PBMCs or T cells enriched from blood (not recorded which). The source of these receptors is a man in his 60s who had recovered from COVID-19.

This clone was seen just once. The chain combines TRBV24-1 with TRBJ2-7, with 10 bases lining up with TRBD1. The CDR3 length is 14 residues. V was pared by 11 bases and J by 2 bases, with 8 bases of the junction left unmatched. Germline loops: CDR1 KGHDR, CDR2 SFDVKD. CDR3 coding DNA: TGTGCCATCAAATCCGGGACAGGGGCCTACGAGCAGTACTTC. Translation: CAIKSGTGAYEQYF.

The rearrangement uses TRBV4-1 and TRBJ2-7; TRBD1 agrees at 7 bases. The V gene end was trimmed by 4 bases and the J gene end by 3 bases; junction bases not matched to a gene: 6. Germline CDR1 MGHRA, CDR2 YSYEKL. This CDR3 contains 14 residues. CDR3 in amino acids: CASSPGTVGYEQYF. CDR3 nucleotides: TGCGCCAGCAGCCCCGGGACAGTCGGCTACGAGCAGTACTTC.

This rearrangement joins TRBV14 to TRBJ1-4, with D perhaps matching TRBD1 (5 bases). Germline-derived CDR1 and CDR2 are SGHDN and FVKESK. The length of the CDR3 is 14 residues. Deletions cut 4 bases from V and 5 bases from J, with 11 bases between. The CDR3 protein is CASSPPGWNEKLFF. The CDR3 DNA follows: TGTGCCAGCAGCCCTCCAGGGTGGAATGAAAAACTGTTTTTT. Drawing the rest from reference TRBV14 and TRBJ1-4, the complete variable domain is EAGVTQFPSHSVIEKGQTVTLRCDPISGHDNLYWYRRVMGKEIKFLLHFVKESKQDESGMPNNRFLAERTGGTYSTLKVQPAELEDSGVYFCASSPPGWNEKLFFGSGTQLSVL.

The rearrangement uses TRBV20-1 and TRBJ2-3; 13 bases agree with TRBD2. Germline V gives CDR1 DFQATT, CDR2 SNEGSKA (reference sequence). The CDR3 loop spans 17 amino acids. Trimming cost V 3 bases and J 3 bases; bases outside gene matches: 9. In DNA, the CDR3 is TGCAGTGCTAGTACTAGCGGGAGGGCCGACCCAACAGATACGCAGTATTTT. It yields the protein CSASTSGRADPTDTQYF.

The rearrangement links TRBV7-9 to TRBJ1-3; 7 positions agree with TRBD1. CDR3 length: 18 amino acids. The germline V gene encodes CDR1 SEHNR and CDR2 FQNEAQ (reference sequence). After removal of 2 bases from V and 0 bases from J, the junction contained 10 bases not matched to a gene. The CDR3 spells CASSLFPPDRASGNTIYF. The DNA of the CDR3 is TGTGCCAGCAGCTTATTCCCACCAGACAGGGCCTCTGGAAACACCATATATTTT.